This T cell receptor (beta chain) originates from a study of Ad26.COV2.S vaccination and SARS-CoV-2 variants. The V segment lost 7 bases and the J segment 5 bases; nucleotides outside the gene matches: 6. Germline V lookup: CDR1 SQVTM, CDR2 ANQGSEA. CDR3 length: 13 amino acids. Profiling relied on immunoSEQ multiplex PCR, and the TCRdb table lists in-frame clones only, not all of them. The profile shows hundreds of thousands of clones, around 86% of them singletons. Described treatment: 19 received Ad26.COV2.S at low or high dose, single or two shots; about 5 received placebo; per-sample allocation not given. At day 63 after the first vaccine or placebo injection, samples were drawn.

This chain links TRBV29-1 with TRBJ2-1, with 9 bases lining up with TRBD2. This clonotype was sampled from a person aged 18-65 years who received the Ad26.COV2.S COVID-19 vaccine or a placebo. The source was peripheral blood, collected in a trial of Ad26.COV2.S vaccine versus placebo. The CDR3 bases are TGCAGCGCCTCGACTAGCGGCAACAATGAGCAGTTCTTC. Protein: CSASTSGNNEQFF.